The 3 T cell receptor beta chains listed next were all sequenced from one sample in a study of T cells of healthy individuals. One entry per CDR3 protein results from TCRdb running MiXCR on the 5' RACE reads. The sample has 38,000 or so distinct CDR3 sequences; about 4.5% are singletons. The receptor set was obtained from a human donor in good health.

The sample holds a few counts of this clonotype. The chain recombines TRBV9 with TRBJ2-2; D gene uncertain. This CDR3 is built from 15 residues. Germline V gene data show CDR1 as SGDLS and CDR2 as YYNGEE. The V gene lost 2 bases and the J gene lost 1 base, with 9 bases spanning the gap. The CDR3 nucleotides are TGTGCCAGCAGCGTGGGCGGATTGAACACCGGGGAGCTGTTTTTT. This gives the protein CASSVGGLNTGELFF.

The chain couples TRBV2 to TRBJ1-5; 7 nucleotides align to TRBD1. The CDR3 loop spans 14 amino acids. V lost 4 bases, J lost 9 bases, and 9 bases stayed unmatched. Germline loops: CDR1 SNHLY, CDR2 FYNNEI. CDR3: CASSGGQARGPQHF. The CDR3 bases are TGTGCCAGCAGTGGTGGACAGGCCCGCGGGCCCCAGCATTTT.

This clonotype was detected ten times or more. The chain combines TRBV29-1 with TRBJ2-5; D unresolved. From germline, CDR1 is SQVTM and CDR2 ANQGSEA. This CDR3 spans 12 amino acids. Trimming cost V 6 bases and J 0 bases, with 8 bases left between them. CDR3 residues: CSVAANQETQYF. CDR3 sequence (DNA): TGCAGCGTCGCAGCGAACCAAGAGACCCAGTACTTC.